This T cell receptor beta chain derives from a study of blood T cell repertoires in COVID-19. Turning to the study itself: Samples taken during acute and convalescent COVID-19 were collected in the United States, Italy and Spain.

In the original workflow: The assay estimated nucleated cells by amplifying reference gene primers. Assay: immunoSEQ multiplex PCR; the TCRdb copy retains only in-frame clones and omits some. V, J and clone size were drawn from that table, and D and trimming were deduced from the DNA. The table lists 200,000 or so clones, 82% of them singletons, with around 5.2% in the top ten. The CDR3 covers 14 residues. Trimming cost V 5 bases and J 1 base, with 11 bases left between them. Germline V gene lookup returns CDR1 LNHNV and CDR2 YYDKDF (reference sequence). This TCR derives from a woman aged 25-40 years with acute or convalescent COVID-19. The chain has TRBV15 and TRBJ1-1; possible D gene TRBD1, 6 bases. The sample comprised peripheral blood. The CDR3 spells CATSSRTANTEAFF. CDR3 nucleotides: TGTGCCACCAGCTCCCGGACAGCGAACACTGAAGCTTTCTTT.